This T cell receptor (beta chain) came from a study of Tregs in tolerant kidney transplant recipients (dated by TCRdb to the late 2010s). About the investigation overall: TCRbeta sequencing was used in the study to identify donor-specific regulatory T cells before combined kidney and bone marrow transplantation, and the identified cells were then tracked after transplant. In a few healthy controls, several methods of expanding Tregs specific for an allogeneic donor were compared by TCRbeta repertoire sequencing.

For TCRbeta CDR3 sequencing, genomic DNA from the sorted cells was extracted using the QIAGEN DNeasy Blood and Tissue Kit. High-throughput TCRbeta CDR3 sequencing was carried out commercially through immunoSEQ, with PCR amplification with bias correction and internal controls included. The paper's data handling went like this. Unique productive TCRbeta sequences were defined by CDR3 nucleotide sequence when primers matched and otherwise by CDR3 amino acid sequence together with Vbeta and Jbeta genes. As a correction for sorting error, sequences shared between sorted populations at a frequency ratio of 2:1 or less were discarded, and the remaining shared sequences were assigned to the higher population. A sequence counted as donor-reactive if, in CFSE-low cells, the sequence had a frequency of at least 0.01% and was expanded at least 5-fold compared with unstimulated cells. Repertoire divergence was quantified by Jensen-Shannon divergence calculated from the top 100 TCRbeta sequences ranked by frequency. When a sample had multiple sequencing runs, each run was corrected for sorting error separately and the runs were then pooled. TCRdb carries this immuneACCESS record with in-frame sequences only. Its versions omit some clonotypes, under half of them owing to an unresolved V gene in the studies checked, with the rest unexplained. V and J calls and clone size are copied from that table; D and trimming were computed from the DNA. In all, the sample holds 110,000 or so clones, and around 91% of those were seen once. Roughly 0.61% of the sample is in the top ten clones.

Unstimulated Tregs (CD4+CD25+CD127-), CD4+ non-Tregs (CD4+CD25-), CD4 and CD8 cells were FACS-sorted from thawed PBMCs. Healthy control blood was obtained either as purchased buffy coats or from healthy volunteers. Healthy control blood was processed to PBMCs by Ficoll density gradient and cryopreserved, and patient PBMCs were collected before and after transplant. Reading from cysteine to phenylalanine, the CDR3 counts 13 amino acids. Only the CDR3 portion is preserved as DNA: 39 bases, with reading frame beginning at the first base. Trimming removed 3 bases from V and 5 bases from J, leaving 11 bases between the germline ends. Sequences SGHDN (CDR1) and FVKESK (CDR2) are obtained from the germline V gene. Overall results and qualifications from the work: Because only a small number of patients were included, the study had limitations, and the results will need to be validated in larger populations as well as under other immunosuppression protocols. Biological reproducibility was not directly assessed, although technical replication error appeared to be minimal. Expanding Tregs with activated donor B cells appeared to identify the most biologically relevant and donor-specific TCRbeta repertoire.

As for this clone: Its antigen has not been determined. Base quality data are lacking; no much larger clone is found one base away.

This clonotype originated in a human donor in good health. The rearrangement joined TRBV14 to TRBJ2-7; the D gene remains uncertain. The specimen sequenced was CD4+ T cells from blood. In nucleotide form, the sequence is TGTGCCAGCAGCCAGGACGTGCTGAACGAGCAGTACTTC. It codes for CASSQDVLNEQYF.